This is a list of T cell receptor beta chains from one sample in a study of T cell responses to AZD1222 COVID-19 vaccine. This table comes from immunoSEQ multiplex PCR, and its TCRdb copy is limited to in-frame clones, with some not included. The profile shows more than 150,000 clones, 80% to 95% of them singletons. Sequences were derived from peripheral blood, sampled on day 0 of AZD1222 vaccination. All receptors come from an adult in good health. The CDR3 runs from the conserved cysteine through the conserved F or W. A D gene is named only where the DNA matches it firmly. Clone size is stated in some rows and not others, as once, few, many or a class when expanded.

clone_size: .
d_call: .
j_call: TRBJ2-7
v_call: TRBV2
cdr3_aa: CASSRSYEQYF
cdr3_nt: TGTGCCAGCAGTCGCTCCTACGAGCAGTACTTC

clone_size: .
d_call: .
j_call: TRBJ1-2
v_call: TRBV30
cdr3_aa: CAWSGPLTQVGGYTF
cdr3_nt: TGTGCCTGGAGTGGCCCCCTAACCCAAGTCGGCGGCTACACCTTC

clone_size: .
d_call: .
j_call: TRBJ2-1
v_call: TRBV5-1
cdr3_aa: CASSLGSRGRYNEQFF
cdr3_nt: TGCGCCAGCAGCTTGGGGTCACGGGGGCGATACAATGAGCAGTTCTTC

clone_size: .
d_call: .
j_call: TRBJ1-3
v_call: TRBV9
cdr3_aa: CASSSPGAGNTIYF
cdr3_nt: TGTGCCAGCAGCTCCCCGGGAGCTGGAAACACCATATATTTT

clone_size: .
d_call: TRBD2
j_call: TRBJ2-3
v_call: TRBV3-1/TRBV3-2
cdr3_aa: CASSQAGSGGDTDTQYF
cdr3_nt: TGTGCCAGCAGCCAAGCGGGTAGCGGGGGAGACACAGATACGCAGTATTTT

clone_size: .
d_call: TRBD2
j_call: TRBJ2-1
v_call: TRBV3-1/TRBV3-2
cdr3_aa: CASSQTSGSYNEQFF
cdr3_nt: TGTGCCAGCAGCCAAACTAGCGGCTCCTACAATGAGCAGTTCTTC

clone_size: few
d_call: .
j_call: TRBJ1-3
v_call: TRBV7-9
cdr3_aa: CASSLGLWTSGNTIYF
cdr3_nt: TGTGCCAGCAGCTTGGGCCTTTGGACCTCTGGAAACACCATATATTTT

clone_size: .
d_call: .
j_call: TRBJ2-3
v_call: TRBV4-1
cdr3_aa: CASSLSHTRTTDTQYF
cdr3_nt: TGCGCCAGCAGCCTCTCTCATACGAGAACCACAGATACGCAGTATTTT

clone_size: once
d_call: TRBD2
j_call: TRBJ2-1
v_call: TRBV6-5
cdr3_aa: CASSYGLAGGYNEQFF
cdr3_nt: TGTGCCAGCAGTTACGGGCTAGCGGGGGGCTACAATGAGCAGTTCTTC

clone_size: .
d_call: TRBD2
j_call: TRBJ2-5
v_call: TRBV7-2
cdr3_aa: CASSSTLAQRGNQETQYF
cdr3_nt: TGTGCCAGCAGCTCCACTCTTGCCCAGCGGGGAAACCAAGAGACCCAGTACTTC

clone_size: .
d_call: .
j_call: TRBJ2-1
v_call: TRBV5-4
cdr3_aa: CASSLEVKESNEQFF
cdr3_nt: TGTGCCAGCAGCTTGGAGGTAAAAGAGTCGAATGAGCAGTTCTTC

clone_size: .
d_call: .
j_call: TRBJ1-1
v_call: TRBV29-1
cdr3_aa: CSVDLKGGQTEAFF
cdr3_nt: TGCAGCGTTGACCTAAAGGGAGGGCAGACTGAAGCTTTCTTT

clone_size: .
d_call: TRBD1
j_call: TRBJ1-6
v_call: TRBV30
cdr3_aa: CAWNRGLNSPLHF
cdr3_nt: TGTGCCTGGAACAGGGGGCTCAATTCACCCCTCCACTTT

clone_size: .
d_call: .
j_call: TRBJ2-2
v_call: TRBV29-1
cdr3_aa: CSVARRGTGELFF
cdr3_nt: TGCAGCGTTGCTAGGCGTGGCACCGGGGAGCTGTTTTTT